One sample yielded the 20 T cell receptor beta chains listed below, sequenced in a study of cytomegalovirus exposure and HLA in healthy donors (dated 2017 in TCRdb). Library creation used the immunoSEQ multiplex PCR assay. A mixture of 60 forward primers for TCR Vbeta segments and 13 reverse primers for TCR Jbeta segments was used in the multiplex PCR. TCRdb provides this immuneACCESS table in a form limited to in-frame rearrangements. Some clones are lacking; in checked studies, under half of them reflect an unresolved V gene, and why the rest are absent is not known. The sample has 120,000 to 150,000 clones on record, over 60% of them singletons. Roughly 1.2% of the sample is held by the ten biggest clonotypes. The sequencing input was PBMCs. Receptor source: a male donor in good health and CMV-seropositive.

V is TRBV6-5 and J is TRBJ1-4, with D unclear. V dropped 1 base and J dropped 10 bases, with 19 bases sitting between them. CDR1 is MNHEY, CDR2 SVGAGI, per germline. The CDR3 totals 16 residues. CDR3 sequence: CASSYLRSPPSGKLFF. DNA of the CDR3: TGTGCCAGCAGTTACTTGCGTTCCCCCCCAAGCGGAAAACTGTTTTTT.

The chain employs TRBV7-9 and TRBJ2-5, with 9 positions matching TRBD1. V was pared by 6 bases and J by 5 bases, with 7 bases of the junction left unmatched. CDR3 length: 14 residues. Germline assignment: CDR1 SEHNR and CDR2 FQNEAQ (reference sequence). The CDR3 loop is CASSSTGGAETQYF. The DNA for the CDR3 is TGTGCCAGCAGTTCCACAGGGGGCGCCGAGACCCAGTACTTC.

This clone has a handful of counts. This sequence joins TRBV4-1 and TRBJ1-1; 9 bases fit TRBD1. Germline values: CDR1 MGHRA, CDR2 YSYEKL. The V and J ends lost 2 bases and 5 bases, in that order; junction bases with no gene match: 3. This CDR3 spans 14 amino acids. CDR3 protein: CASSQTGGATEAFF. The DNA for the CDR3 is TGCGCCAGCAGCCAAACAGGGGGCGCAACTGAAGCTTTCTTT.

This clone was observed once. The chain recombines TRBV29-1 with TRBJ1-2; a possible D gene is TRBD1 (6 bases). V was pared by 7 bases and J by 6 bases, with 12 bases between. The CDR3 is 11 amino acids. Germline V gene lookup returns CDR1 SQVTM and CDR2 ANQGSEA. The CDR3 DNA follows: TGCAGCGACCAGGGGAATGATGGCTACACCTTC. Protein: CSDQGNDGYTF.

This rearrangement joins TRBV13 to TRBJ1-1; a weak D match, TRBD1 (6 bases). The ends were cut back, 4 bases at V and 0 bases at J, with 24 bases in the middle. Germline CDR1 and CDR2: PRHDT and FYEKMQ (reference sequence). CDR3 size: 19 residues. CDR3: CASSSGPRGGGRMNTEAFF. The CDR3 DNA follows: TGTGCCAGCAGCTCAGGGCCGCGGGGGGGCGGAAGAATGAACACTGAAGCTTTCTTT.

The rearrangement links TRBV7-9 to TRBJ2-5, with TRBD2 as a possible D gene (6 bases). Germline CDR1 reads SEHNR; CDR2 reads FQNEAQ (reference sequence). Trimming shortened V by 11 bases and J by 2 bases, and 12 bases separated the two germline ends. The CDR3 is 12 residues long. The DNA of the CDR3 is TGTGCCGCCCGGCGGGAACAAGAGACCCAGTACTTC. Translated: CAARREQETQYF.

V usage is TRBV7-9 and J usage is TRBJ1-5; D is perhaps TRBD1 (6 bases). Germline loops: CDR1 SEHNR, CDR2 FQNEAQ (reference sequence). The germline V and J ends were trimmed by 4 bases and 4 bases, with 11 bases remaining between them. CDR3 size: 14 residues. The CDR3 DNA reads TGTGCCAGCAGCTCCCGGGACACTAATCAGCCCCAGCATTTT. This translates into CASSSRDTNQPQHF.

The chain recombines TRBV7-2 with TRBJ2-6, with D possibly matching TRBD2 (5 bases). The germline gives CDR1 SGHTA, CDR2 FQGNSA. The CDR3 loop spans 16 amino acids. Trimming removed 4 bases at V and 1 base at J, with 11 bases between. CDR3 DNA sequence: TGTGCCAGCAGCTCCAGAACGGGATCTGGGGCCAACGTCCTGACTTTC. Translated: CASSSRTGSGANVLTF.

V usage is TRBV7-2 and J usage is TRBJ2-7; 7 bases fit TRBD1. CDR3 length: 14 residues. CDR1 and CDR2 from the germline V gene are SGHTA and FQGNSA. Unmatched junction bases numbered 7, after V lost 4 bases and J lost 4 bases. CDR3 region: CASSSQTGLYEQYF. In DNA form, the CDR3 reads TGTGCCAGCAGCTCCCAGACAGGGCTGTACGAGCAGTACTTC.

This clone was observed a handful of times. The chain uses TRBV18 and TRBJ2-7, with 7 bases lining up with TRBD1. Germline V gene lookup returns CDR1 KGHSH and CDR2 LQKENI. Unmatched junction bases numbered 7, after V lost 3 bases and J lost 5 bases. The CDR3 contains 14 residues. For the CDR3, the DNA is TGTGCCAGCTCACCCACGGTTCAGGGGGACGAGCAGTACTTC. Amino acids: CASSPTVQGDEQYF.

The V call is TRBV6-1, the J call TRBJ1-3, with D uncertain. The CDR3 length is 15 residues. Germline CDR1 is MNHNS and CDR2 is SASEGT. V dropped 5 bases and J dropped 3 bases, with 14 bases sitting between them. The CDR3 loop is CASSSTWTVGNTIYF. The CDR3 coding sequence is TGTGCCAGCAGTTCCACTTGGACTGTTGGAAACACCATATATTTT.

Comment on this clone: Other DNA sequences within the sample encode an identical CDR3. The chain links TRBV9 to TRBJ2-1, with D perhaps matching TRBD2 (6 bases). Looked up from germline, CDR1 is SGDLS and CDR2 is YYNGEE. V was trimmed by 0 bases and J by 2 bases, leaving 9 bases between them. This CDR3 spans 15 amino acids. CDR3 in amino acids: CASSVVPGAYNEQFF. The CDR3 DNA reads TGTGCCAGCAGCGTAGTCCCGGGGGCCTACAATGAGCAGTTCTTC.

This rearrangement joins TRBV7-6 to TRBJ2-3, with 14 bases matching TRBD2. This CDR3 has 22 amino acids. V shed 5 bases, J shed 1 base, and the junction held 20 bases outside the gene matches. CDR1 is SGHVS, CDR2 FNYEAQ, per germline. This chain's CDR3 is CASSPRPGGTSGSRVGTDTQYF. For the CDR3, the DNA is TGTGCCAGCAGCCCACGACCCGGGGGGACTAGCGGGAGCCGGGTGGGCACAGATACGCAGTATTTT.

This chain connects TRBV7-2 to TRBJ1-1; D is perhaps TRBD1 (6 bases). This CDR3 is 15 amino acids long. V lost 4 bases, J lost 3 bases, and 15 bases lay in between. Germline V CDR1 and CDR2: SGHTA, FQGNSA. The CDR3 DNA reads TGTGCCAGCAGCTCGCCAAAACAGGGTCACACTGAAGCTTTCTTT. Its protein is CASSSPKQGHTEAFF.

The chain recombines TRBV19 with TRBJ1-2, with D maybe TRBD1 (5 bases). The germline CDR1 and CDR2 sequences are LNHDA and SQIVND (reference sequence). V lost 5 bases, J lost 0 bases, and 16 bases lay in between. The CDR3 totals 16 residues. The CDR3 coding sequence is TGTGCCAGTAGTCCGGTTTTTGGGGGGGCTAACTATGGCTACACCTTC. This sequence encodes CASSPVFGGANYGYTF.

V and J are TRBV14 and TRBJ1-1, with D perhaps matching TRBD1 (6 bases). The CDR3 covers 15 residues. V was clipped by 4 bases and J by 4 bases, with 16 bases between them. In germline, CDR1 is SGHDN, CDR2 FVKESK. The CDR3 DNA reads as TGTGCCAGCAGCCCGTTGGGGACAATGTCCACTGAAGCTTTCTTT. This sequence encodes CASSPLGTMSTEAFF. The complete variable domain, with remaining parts taken from reference TRBV14 and TRBJ1-1, reads EAGVTQFPSHSVIEKGQTVTLRCDPISGHDNLYWYRRVMGKEIKFLLHFVKESKQDESGMPNNRFLAERTGGTYSTLKVQPAELEDSGVYFCASSPLGTMSTEAFFGQGTRLTVV.

The chain links TRBV9 to TRBJ2-1; TRBD2 aligns across 10 bases. V was clipped by 2 bases and J by 4 bases; unmatched bases: 3. The CDR3 has 15 amino acids. Germline CDR1 is SGDLS and CDR2 is YYNGEE. CDR3 in amino acids: CASSVWTSGYNEQFF. As DNA, the CDR3 is TGTGCCAGCAGCGTGTGGACTAGCGGTTACAATGAGCAGTTCTTC.

The chain has TRBV6-1 and TRBJ1-1, with TRBD1 matching over 7 bases. V gave up 4 bases and J gave up 1 base; unmatched junction bases: 6. Germline CDR1 reads MNHNS; CDR2 reads SASEGT. The CDR3 has 15 amino acids. CDR3 in amino acids: CASSGMTGSNTEAFF. The CDR3 region has the DNA TGTGCCAGCAGTGGGATGACAGGGTCGAACACTGAAGCTTTCTTT.

The chain employs TRBV12-5 and TRBJ1-5, with 7 bases fitting TRBD1. V lost 3 bases, J lost 7 bases, and 3 bases stayed unmatched. The germline V gene encodes CDR1 LGHNT and CDR2 FRNRAP. This CDR3 comprises 13 residues. The CDR3 loop is CASGLPGGQPQHF. The CDR3 nucleotides are TGTGCTAGTGGTTTACCAGGGGGGCAGCCCCAGCATTTT.

CDR3: CASSQDRGSSYEQYF. In DNA, the CDR3 is TGCGCCAGCAGCCAAGATCGTGGTAGCTCCTACGAGCAGTACTTC. The V gene is TRBV4-3, the J gene TRBJ2-7; D is ambiguous. Germline-derived CDR1 and CDR2 are LGHNA and YSLEER. CDR3 length: 15 amino acids. Trimming took off 0 bases at V and 0 bases at J, with 9 bases between the two ends.